The rows below give T cell receptor beta chains drawn from one sample of a study of T cell responses to AZD1222 COVID-19 vaccine. Method: immunoSEQ multiplex PCR; TCRdb's copy keeps in-frame clones and lacks some. The data contain around 110,000 clones, 70% to 90% of them singletons. This specimen was peripheral blood, taken on day 0 of MenACWY control vaccination. Source of these receptors: an adult in good health. The CDR3 runs from the conserved cysteine through the conserved F or W. D genes are given only for firm matches. Only some rows state a clone size, as once, few, many or a class for expanded clones.

>TRBJ1-1|NA|NA|TRBV5-1
TGCGCCAGCAGCTTGGATGCGGGTTTGGACACTGAAGCTTTCTTT
CASSLDAGLDTEAFF
>TRBJ2-5|TRBD2|NA|TRBV7-6
TGTGCCAGCAGCCTACTAGCGGGTCTAGACGGGACCCAGTACTTC
CASSLLAGLDGTQYF
>TRBJ2-5|NA|NA|TRBV7-2
TGTGCCAGCAGCCGGGACGGCCAAGAGACCCAGTACTTC
CASSRDGQETQYF
>TRBJ1-2|TRBD1|NA|TRBV18
TGTGCCAGCTCACCACGGGCGGACCTAACAGGGGGCCGGAACTATGGCTACACCTTC
CASSPRADLTGGRNYGYTF
>TRBJ1-3|NA|NA|TRBV5-4
TGTGCCAGCCAACGGGCCGGCGCCACATCTGGAAACACCATATATTTT
CASQRAGATSGNTIYF
>TRBJ2-1|NA|NA|TRBV9
TGTGCCAGACTGATAACAGGGATCAGGTACAATGAGCAGTTCTTC
CARLITGIRYNEQFF
>TRBJ2-5|NA|NA|TRBV10-3
TGTGCCATCAGTGAGGGGCAAGAGACCCAGTACTTC
CAISEGQETQYF
>TRBJ2-1|TRBD1|NA|TRBV19
TGTGCCTCCGCCGCGACAGGGGCCTACAATGAGCAGTTCTTC
CASAATGAYNEQFF
>TRBJ2-5|TRBD1|NA|TRBV27
TGTGCCAGCAGTTCCCTGACAGGGCTCCAAGAGACCCAGTACTTC
CASSSLTGLQETQYF
>TRBJ1-2|NA|NA|TRBV7-9
TGTGCCAGCAGCTTTTTGGGGGTTGGCAATGGCTACACCTTC
CASSFLGVGNGYTF
>TRBJ1-2|NA|NA|TRBV27
TGTGCCAGCAGTTTAAAGGGCAGATCCTATGGCTACACCTTC
CASSLKGRSYGYTF
>TRBJ1-1|TRBD1|NA|TRBV6-1
TGTGCCAGCAGTGGATACCGACAGGGGCTGAACACTGAAGCTTTCTTT
CASSGYRQGLNTEAFF
>TRBJ2-5|TRBD2|once|TRBV7-7
TGTGCTAGCAGCCCTAGCGGGGGACTCCAAGAGACCCAGTACTTC
CASSPSGGLQETQYF
>TRBJ1-4|NA|NA|TRBV24-1
TGTGCCACCAGTGATTTGACAGAGCTCCCCTTTAATGAAAAACTGTTTTTT
CATSDLTELPFNEKLFF
>TRBJ2-7|NA|NA|TRBV6-5
TGTGCCAGCAGTTACTCGATCGTTCGTAGCGCCTACGAGCAGTACTTC
CASSYSIVRSAYEQYF
>TRBJ1-4|TRBD1|NA|TRBV5-5
TGTGCCAGCAGATCGGCCGGGACAGGGAATGAAAAACTGTTTTTT
CASRSAGTGNEKLFF
>TRBJ1-6|NA|NA|TRBV18
TGTGCCAGCTCACGTTCAGGGGAACGTTCACCCCTCCACTTT
CASSRSGERSPLHF
>TRBJ1-6|NA|NA|TRBV19
TGTGCCAGTAGTATGGGGGCTCAGGGTAATTCACCCCTCCACTTT
CASSMGAQGNSPLHF
>TRBJ2-7|TRBD1|NA|TRBV6-2/TRBV6-3
TGTGCCAGCAGTAAACTGGACAGGGCCTCCTACGAGCAGTACTTC
CASSKLDRASYEQYF
>TRBJ2-7|NA|NA|TRBV6-5
TGTGCCAGCAGTTACCGAACAGGGAACGAGCAGTACTTC
CASSYRTGNEQYF
>TRBJ1-5|TRBD1|NA|TRBV18
TGTGCCAGCTCACCAAGGACAGGGGAAGGGCCCCAGCATTTT
CASSPRTGEGPQHF
>TRBJ1-2|TRBD1|NA|TRBV7-2
TGTGCCAGCAGCGCCATGACAGGGAACTATGGCTACACCTTC
CASSAMTGNYGYTF